The 9 T cell receptor beta chains reported below all come from one sample, sequenced in a study of blood T cell repertoires in COVID-19. Repertoires were generated with immunoSEQ multiplex PCR, while TCRdb's copy carries only in-frame clones and drops some. The sample contains around 200,000 clones, about 83% of which appear only once. What was sequenced was PBMCs or T cells enriched from blood (not recorded which). Receptors were obtained from a man aged 35 to 55 with acute COVID-19.

The chain has TRBV28 and TRBJ2-7, with D uncertain. V lost 8 bases, J lost 8 bases, and 19 bases lay in between. Germline loops: CDR1 MDHEN, CDR2 SYDVKM. This CDR3 has 13 residues. The CDR3 region is CASRGEVIPQQYF. CDR3 sequence (DNA): TGTGCCAGCCGAGGCGAGGTAATACCCCAGCAGTACTTC. Full variable domain (remainder filled in from reference TRBV28 and TRBJ2-7): DVKVTQSSRYLVKRTGEKVFLECVQDMDHENMFWYRQDPGLGLRLIYFSYDVKMKEKGDIPEGYSVSREKKERFSLILESASTNQTSMYLCASRGEVIPQQYFGPGTRLTVT.

The V gene is TRBV30, the J gene TRBJ2-3, with 8 nucleotides matching TRBD2. With 0 bases clipped from V and 13 bases from J, the junction kept 3 bases outside the gene matches. The CDR3 has 11 amino acids. Germline V gives CDR1 GTSNPN, CDR2 SVGIG (reference sequence). CDR3 DNA: TGTGCCTGGAGTGTAGCGGGAGTGAAGTATTTT. It is translated as CAWSVAGVKYF.

This clone was seen once. This chain uses TRBV6-5 with TRBJ2-7; TRBD1 agrees at 10 bases. CDR3 length: 15 amino acids. Germline lookup yields CDR1 MNHEY and CDR2 SVGAGI. V was pared by 4 bases and J by 4 bases, with 7 bases of the junction left unmatched. CDR3 in DNA: TGTGCCAGCAGTTCCAGGACAGGGGGAATGTACGAGCAGTACTTC. It encodes CASSSRTGGMYEQYF.

The genes are TRBV28 and TRBJ1-5; D possibly corresponds to TRBD1 (5 bases). V shed 5 bases and J shed 3 bases, with 14 bases lying between them. Germline V lookup: CDR1 MDHEN, CDR2 SYDVKM. The length of the CDR3 is 15 residues. The CDR3 sequence is CASSVSGDYNQPQHF. DNA of the CDR3: TGTGCCAGCAGTGTGTCTGGGGACTACAATCAGCCCCAGCATTTT.

This chain uses TRBV12-3 or TRBV12-4 with TRBJ1-2; a possible D gene is TRBD1 (6 bases). The CDR3 spans 13 residues. Trimming removed 5 bases from V and 2 bases from J, with 9 bases in between. As DNA, the CDR3 is TGTGCCAGCAGTCCCGACAGGAACTATGGCTACACCTTC. Protein: CASSPDRNYGYTF.

The chain recombines TRBV6-5 with TRBJ1-5; D uncertain. Germline CDR1 and CDR2: MNHEY and SVGAGI. The V gene lost 4 bases and the J gene lost 3 bases, with 13 bases spanning the gap. This CDR3 region has 15 residues. This chain's CDR3 is CASSSAEGYNQPQHF. The CDR3, as DNA: TGTGCCAGCAGTTCCGCGGAGGGCTACAATCAGCCCCAGCATTTT.

V and J are TRBV19 and TRBJ2-3; D remains ambiguous. Per germline, CDR1 LNHDA and CDR2 SQIVND (reference sequence). Between the trimmed V and J ends, which lost 7 bases and 2 bases, there was a span of 19 bases. The CDR3 is 16 residues long. CDR3 loop: CASTHLREAPTDTQYF. The DNA for the CDR3 is TGTGCCAGTACTCACCTTCGAGAGGCGCCCACAGATACGCAGTATTTT.

Turning to this clone: The sample contains more than one DNA sequence encoding this CDR3. This rearrangement joins TRBV27 to TRBJ1-5; D unresolved. CDR1 and CDR2 (germline): MNHEY, SMNVEV (reference sequence). The CDR3 runs to 12 residues. The V end was cut by 6 bases, the J end by 2 bases, with 5 bases between. In DNA, the CDR3 is TGTGCCAGCAGACGGGGCAATCAGCCCCAGCATTTT. Translated, it gives CASRRGNQPQHF.

The chain joins TRBV5-4 to TRBJ2-2, with TRBD2 matching over 12 bases. Germline CDR1 and CDR2: SGHNT and YYREEE (reference sequence). This CDR3 has 18 residues. V lost 4 bases, J lost 6 bases, and 13 bases stayed unmatched. In nucleotides, the CDR3 is TGTGCCAGCAGCCCGACGGGAGGGACTAGCGGGTCCCCCGGGGAGCTGTTTTTT. The encoded protein is CASSPTGGTSGSPGELFF.